Sequencing of this T cell receptor (beta chain) was carried out in a study of long-term antiretroviral therapy in people with HIV. General study points: Repertoires from HIV showed CDR3 length ranges narrower than those of controls. Blood dates from the mid-2000s to the late 2010s, possibly under older ART regimens.

Turning to this clone: Its target is not known.

CDR3 length equals 14 residues. V was trimmed by 5 bases and J by 7 bases, leaving 18 bases between them. Germline V CDR1 and CDR2: SQVTM, ANQGSEA. At survey level, the immunoSEQ assay was run in its v3.0 version. Samples were sequenced targeting roughly 40,000-50,000 T-cell genomes each. Some clones are missing from TCRdb's copy, which holds only in-frame ones; the method was immunoSEQ multiplex PCR. The sample has 29,000 or so clones, 95% seen once. Here the sequenced sample was unsorted PBMCs, taken 5.3 years after starting antiretroviral therapy. The sequence derives from a young man with HIV. The gene calls are TRBV29-1 and TRBJ1-5; no clear D gene. DNA of the CDR3: TGCAGCGTTTCCCAGGCTGCGTCGGGCCAGCCCCAGCATTTT. Translation: CSVSQAASGQPQHF.